The T cell receptor beta chain described here comes from a study of T cells in Graves' hyperthyroidism and ophthalmopathy. As for the study in general: Peripheral blood sampling occurred at initial diagnosis, before any treatment. Study observations and caveats: Ophthalmopathy was distinguished from stable hyperthyroidism by 13 V-J signatures.

Ophthalmopathy patients all had a Clinical Activity Score of at least 3, a NOSPECS grade of at least 4 and disease under 3 months old. Orbital computed tomography, thyroid ultrasound, serum thyroxine and TRAb, and clinical symptoms together informed the diagnoses. CDR1 is SQVTM, CDR2 ANQGSEA, per germline. There are 13 residues in the CDR3. Trimming left V 6 bases short and J 4 bases short, with 15 bases between. A note on this clonotype: Antigen: not known.

Amplification of TCR beta CDR3 regions used RNA as the template. HTBI primers were used for first-round RT-PCR of the TCR CDR3. TCRdb passed the multiplex PCR reads through MiXCR, listing each CDR3 protein once. Here the sample spans 490,000 or so distinct CDR3 sequences, roughly 23% being singletons. The sequenced material came from blood. This rearrangement joins TRBV29-1 to TRBJ1-1, with D maybe TRBD1 (5 bases). This TCR was recovered from a woman aged 70 to 79 with Graves' ophthalmopathy. Here the CDR3 DNA reads TGCAGCGTCGCAACACGGGGGGGCACTGAAGCTTTCTTT. It translates to CSVATRGGTEAFF.